One and the same sample provided the 21 T cell receptor beta chains below, sequenced in a study of CD8 T cells in Susac syndrome (dated by TCRdb to the late 2010s). The library relied on the immunoSEQ multiplex PCR assay. RNA was extracted using the RNeasy kit, and roughly 0.5 to 1 ug of the RNA was reverse transcribed with random hexamers. TCRdb ran its own pipeline on the public reads, namely fastp trimming at Q25 and MiXCR clone calling, and kept in-frame beta chains. Each entry merges the rows of one CDR3 protein and shows their most common DNA and genes. Present in this sample are under 150,000 distinct CDR3 sequences, 94% of which were seen just once. The ten largest account for around 0.29% of the sample. The sample was CD8+ T cells from PBMCs. Receptors were obtained from a human donor in good health.

Only one count was recorded for this clonotype. The rearrangement joins TRBV30 to TRBJ2-3; D remains ambiguous. Trimming removed 6 bases from V and 1 base from J, with 2 bases in between. The CDR3 has 10 amino acids. Germline V gene lookup returns CDR1 GTSNPN and CDR2 SVGIG (reference sequence). The CDR3 loop reads CACGTDTQYF. CDR3 nucleotide sequence: TGTGCCTGCGGCACAGATACGCAGTATTTT.

The chain joins TRBV7-2 to TRBJ2-7, with 10 nucleotides matching TRBD2. The V and J ends lost 5 bases and 4 bases, in that order; junction bases with no gene match: 8. This CDR3 has 15 residues. Germline CDR1 SGHTA, CDR2 FQGNSA. DNA of the CDR3: TGTGCCAGCAGCCCTGTTGCGACTAGCGGGTACGAGCAGTACTTC. Its translation is CASSPVATSGYEQYF.

The V gene is TRBV20-1, the J gene TRBJ2-5; no firm D call. The V gene's germline CDR1 is DFQATT and CDR2 SNEGSKA (reference sequence). Trimming removed 3 bases at V and 1 base at J, with 15 bases between. The CDR3 covers 15 residues. The CDR3 loop reads CSARIIVILQETQYF. The CDR3 DNA is TGCAGTGCTAGGATTATCGTCATACTCCAAGAGACCCAGTACTTC.

This clonotype was observed once. This chain connects TRBV13 to TRBJ2-6; D is unresolved. Germline-derived CDR1 and CDR2 are PRHDT and FYEKMQ (reference sequence). The CDR3 is made up of 15 amino acids. V lost 5 bases and J 0 bases, leaving 8 bases between the germline ends. CDR3 sequence: CASSPGYSGANVLTF. CDR3 DNA sequence: TGTGCCAGCAGCCCCGGATACTCTGGGGCCAACGTCCTGACTTTC. Filled out from reference TRBV13 and TRBJ2-6, the complete variable domain reads AAGVIQSPRHLIKEKRETATLKCYPIPRHDTVYWYQQGPGQDPQFLISFYEKMQSDKGSIPDRFSAQQFSDYHSELNMSSLELGDSALYFCASSPGYSGANVLTFGAGSRLTVL.

The CDR3 sequence: CATKRTSGAYEQYF. CDR3 DNA: TGTGCCACCAAGCGGACTAGCGGAGCCTACGAGCAGTACTTC. The chain is built from TRBV24-1 and TRBJ2-7; 10 bases agree with TRBD2. Germline V CDR1 and CDR2: KGHDR, SFDVKD. V lost 8 bases to trimming and J lost 2 bases; unmatched junction nucleotides: 5. The CDR3 totals 14 residues.

The chain links TRBV5-1 to TRBJ2-1, with 7 bases identical to TRBD2. The CDR3 length is 15 residues. Germline V gives CDR1 SGHRS, CDR2 YFSETQ. Germline trimming cut 5 bases from V and 8 bases from J; bases unmatched to any gene: 13. The CDR3 DNA reads as TGCGCCAGCAGTTTTCCTAGCGGAGCGGTGGATGAGCAGTTCTTC. Its protein is CASSFPSGAVDEQFF.

A single count supports this clonotype. The chain couples TRBV13 to TRBJ1-1; D is possibly TRBD1 (6 bases). Germline V gene lookup returns CDR1 PRHDT and CDR2 FYEKMQ (reference sequence). V lost 3 bases to trimming and J lost 4 bases, with 12 bases between them. CDR3 size: 14 residues. CDR3 region: CASSLMGGGTEAFF. The DNA for the CDR3 is TGTGCCAGCAGCTTGATGGGGGGCGGCACTGAAGCTTTCTTT.

The chain combines TRBV27 with TRBJ2-3; D remains ambiguous. Germline values: CDR1 MNHEY, CDR2 SMNVEV (reference sequence). Trimming took off 2 bases at V and 6 bases at J, with 6 bases between the two ends. This CDR3 region has 12 residues. The CDR3 loop reads CASSLGWDTQYF. The CDR3 coding sequence is TGTGCCAGCAGTTTAGGTTGGGATACGCAGTATTTT.

V is TRBV20-1 and J is TRBJ1-1; D unresolved. The CDR3 has 13 residues. The germline CDR1 and CDR2 sequences are DFQATT and SNEGSKA (reference sequence). Trimming shortened V by 5 bases and J by 3 bases, and 13 bases separated the two germline ends. CDR3 DNA sequence: TGCAGTGCTCCACGAATACTAGACACTGAAGCTTTCTTT. Its protein product is CSAPRILDTEAFF.

This chain connects TRBV27 to TRBJ2-7; tentatively, D is TRBD2 (5 bases). Germline values: CDR1 MNHEY, CDR2 SMNVEV (reference sequence). V lost 6 bases and J 0 bases, leaving 12 bases between the germline ends. This CDR3 spans 14 amino acids. CDR3 amino acids: CASRSTTSSYEQYF. The DNA for the CDR3 is TGTGCCAGCAGATCCACTACTAGCTCCTACGAGCAGTACTTC.

The gene calls are TRBV7-9 and TRBJ1-5; possible D gene TRBD1, 5 bases. Germline-derived CDR1 and CDR2 are SEHNR and FQNEAQ (reference sequence). The CDR3 extends over 16 amino acids. V shed 4 bases and J shed 0 bases, with 13 bases lying between them. The CDR3 coding sequence is TGTGCCAGCAGCTCACTAACAGGCTATAGCAATCAGCCCCAGCATTTT. Amino acids: CASSSLTGYSNQPQHF.

The V call is TRBV27, the J call TRBJ2-2; TRBD2 might be the D (6 bases). This CDR3 spans 16 amino acids. Germline V CDR1 and CDR2: MNHEY, SMNVEV (reference sequence). The V and J ends lost 6 bases and 5 bases respectively, with 19 bases between them. CDR3 nucleotide sequence: TGTGCCAGCAGCTTTAGCGGCCTCATTTGGACCGGGGAGCTGTTTTTT. Translation gives CASSFSGLIWTGELFF.

V usage is TRBV9 and J usage is TRBJ2-7, with D possibly being TRBD1 or TRBD2 (5 bases each). The CDR3 consists of 16 residues. V was cut by 3 bases and J by 0 bases, with 16 bases left in between. The V gene's germline CDR1 is SGDLS and CDR2 YYNGEE. CDR3: CASSAEGTLSSYEQYF. The CDR3 region has the DNA TGTGCCAGCAGCGCTGAAGGGACCCTTAGCTCCTACGAGCAGTACTTC.

V gene TRBV4-3 combines with J gene TRBJ2-7; 8 positions agree with TRBD2. This CDR3 has 17 amino acids. J was trimmed by 0 bases and V by 4 bases; bases with no gene match: 11. Germline CDR1 reads LGHNA; CDR2 reads YSLEER. The CDR3 sequence is CASSLRESSGASYEQYF. The CDR3 DNA sequence: TGCGCCAGCAGCCTCCGAGAGAGTAGCGGGGCCTCCTACGAGCAGTACTTC.

The rearrangement uses TRBV4-2 and TRBJ2-1; 10 nucleotides match TRBD2. Trimming took 3 bases from V and 2 from J; bases not matched to a gene: 4. The CDR3 totals 16 residues. Germline V gene sequence: CDR1 LGHNA, CDR2 YNFKEQ. This chain's CDR3 is CASSHLTSGTYNEQFF. The CDR3 region has the DNA TGTGCCAGCAGCCACCTAACTAGCGGGACCTACAATGAGCAGTTCTTC.

The chain employs TRBV27 and TRBJ2-5; D remains unclear. This CDR3 has 14 residues. Trimming cost V 6 bases and J 0 bases, with 11 bases left between them. Germline-derived CDR1 and CDR2 are MNHEY and SMNVEV (reference sequence). The DNA for the CDR3 is TGTGCCAGCAGGGGCGTACCGTACCAAGAGACCCAGTACTTC. As protein: CASRGVPYQETQYF.

V gene TRBV19 combines with J gene TRBJ2-7; the D call may be TRBD1 or TRBD2 (6 bases each). The CDR3 covers 13 residues. V was cut by 4 bases and J by 4 bases, with 11 bases left in between. CDR1 is LNHDA and CDR2 is SQIVND in the germline V gene (reference sequence). Written as DNA, the CDR3 is TGTGCCAGTAGTACCACGGGGGCTTACGAGCAGTACTTC. Translating gives CASSTTGAYEQYF.

The chain's CDR3 is CASSPWGGGTEAFF. The CDR3, as DNA: TGTGCCAGCAGCCCTTGGGGGGGTGGGACTGAAGCTTTCTTT. The chain combines TRBV5-5 with TRBJ1-1; weak D call: TRBD1 (5 bases). From germline, CDR1 is SGHKS and CDR2 YYEKEE (reference sequence). V shed 4 bases and J shed 5 bases, with 15 bases lying between them. The CDR3 contains 14 residues.

In the case of this clonotype: One end of the junction is discordant with germline, which a read error may explain. This sequence joins TRBV27 and TRBJ2-5; D is uncertain. This CDR3 region has 12 residues. Germline lookup yields CDR1 MNHEY and CDR2 SMNVEV (reference sequence). DNA of the CDR3: TGTGCCAGCAGTTTAGGCCAAGGGACCCAGTACTTC. This sequence encodes CASSLGQGTQYF.

The V and J genes are TRBV20-1 and TRBJ2-7; no clear D gene. The germline CDR1 and CDR2 sequences are DFQATT and SNEGSKA (reference sequence). The CDR3 sequence is 13 residues long. V was trimmed by 0 bases and J by 2 bases, leaving 8 bases between them. The CDR3 loop is CSARDGMAYEQYF. CDR3 nucleotide sequence: TGCAGTGCTAGAGATGGGATGGCCTACGAGCAGTACTTC.

This chain joins TRBV2 and TRBJ2-3; a possible D gene is TRBD2 (5 bases). Germline CDR1 is SNHLY and CDR2 is FYNNEI. This CDR3 spans 13 amino acids. Deletions cut 7 bases from V and 1 base from J, with 9 bases between. The CDR3 sequence is CASNGLRTDTQYF. In nucleotides, the CDR3 is TGTGCCAGCAATGGACTCCGCACAGATACGCAGTATTTT.